These 27 T cell receptor beta chains came from one sample sequenced in a study of blood T cell repertoires in COVID-19. The method was immunoSEQ multiplex PCR; TCRdb's version includes in-frame clones alone and lacks a portion of them. The sample lists 95,000 to 150,000 clones, around 81% occurring once. Source material: peripheral blood. The receptors stem from a woman between 50 and 59 years old with acute or convalescent COVID-19.

The chain employs TRBV10-2 and TRBJ2-7; 14 bases are a match to TRBD2. With V trimmed by 6 bases and J by 5 bases, 9 bases remained unmatched. The CDR3 has 16 residues. Germline CDR1 is WSHSY and CDR2 is SAAADI. CDR3 sequence reads: CASRPSPGLAGDEQYF. In DNA form, the CDR3 reads TGCGCCAGCAGACCTTCACCGGGACTAGCGGGAGACGAGCAGTACTTC.

The rearrangement links TRBV5-1 to TRBJ2-7; D ambiguous. CDR1 is SGHRS, CDR2 YFSETQ, per germline. The V and J ends lost 0 bases and 3 bases respectively, with 7 bases between them. CDR3 length equals 13 residues. The CDR3 sequence: CASSLDSRYEQYF. For the CDR3, the DNA is TGCGCCAGCAGCTTGGACAGTCGCTACGAGCAGTACTTC.

CDR3 loop: CASSRSQNTEAFF. Written as DNA, the CDR3 is TGTGCCAGCAGCCGGAGCCAGAACACTGAAGCTTTCTTT. The gene calls are TRBV5-8 and TRBJ1-1; no clear D. The CDR3 length is 13 residues. CDR1 SGHTS and CDR2 YDEGEE come from the germline V gene. V was cut by 4 bases and J by 1 base, with 8 bases left in between.

The genes are TRBV2 and TRBJ2-5; 7 bases align to TRBD1. Germline CDR1 and CDR2: SNHLY and FYNNEI. The trim removed 2 bases at V and 4 bases at J, leaving 7 bases unmatched. This CDR3 has 15 amino acids. Here the CDR3 DNA reads TGTGCCAGCAGTGAAACAGGGGTGTTGGGAGAGACCCAGTACTTC. Translation gives CASSETGVLGETQYF.

The J gene is TRBJ2-5, the V gene TRBV2; tentatively, D is TRBD2 (6 bases). V shed 0 bases and J shed 7 bases, with 12 bases lying between them. Germline V gene lookup returns CDR1 SNHLY and CDR2 FYNNEI. The CDR3 has 14 residues. This CDR3 is CASSEAMGGTTQYF. The CDR3 DNA reads TGTGCCAGCAGTGAAGCCATGGGCGGGACGACCCAGTACTTC.

The chain uses TRBV5-1 and TRBJ1-5; 9 nucleotides line up with TRBD1. This CDR3 is 15 amino acids long. From germline, CDR1 is SGHRS and CDR2 YFSETQ. J gave up 3 bases and V 4 bases, and 5 bases lay outside the gene matches. CDR3 sequence: CASSPGTGTNQPQHF. CDR3 nucleotides: TGCGCCAGCAGCCCAGGGACAGGGACCAATCAGCCCCAGCATTTT. Supplemented by reference TRBV5-1 and TRBJ1-5, the full variable domain reads KAGVTQTPRYLIKTRGQQVTLSCSPISGHRSVSWYQQTPGQGLQFLFEYFSETQRNKGNFPGRFSGRQFSNSRSEMNVSTLELGDSALYLCASSPGTGTNQPQHFGDGTRLSIL.

This chain joins TRBV20-1 and TRBJ2-1, with D possibly being TRBD1 (5 bases). The CDR3 sequence is 10 residues long. Germline V CDR1 and CDR2: DFQATT, SNEGSKA (reference sequence). CDR3 DNA: TGCAGCGCAGGGTCCAATGAGCAGTTCTTC. This encodes CSAGSNEQFF.

A single count supports this clone. V usage is TRBV3-1 (or the pseudogene TRBV3-2) and J usage is TRBJ2-7; 8 nucleotides match TRBD1. Unmatched junction bases numbered 9, after V lost 6 bases and J lost 2 bases. CDR3 size: 15 residues. Germline V lookup: CDR1 LGHDT, CDR2 YNNKEL (reference sequence). CDR3 protein: CASSFTSGQAYEQYF. The CDR3 DNA follows: TGTGCCAGCAGTTTCACCTCGGGACAGGCCTACGAGCAGTACTTC.

J is TRBJ1-4 and V is TRBV12-3 or TRBV12-4; weak D call: TRBD1 (6 bases). CDR3 length: 12 residues. The V and J ends lost 4 bases and 13 bases respectively, with 13 bases between them. In nucleotides, the CDR3 is TGTGCCAGCAGTTCCTTCCAGGGGAGACTGTTTTTT. Translated, it gives CASSSFQGRLFF.

This clone was detected only once. The chain recombines TRBV10-3 with TRBJ1-5; TRBD1 might be the D (5 bases). Deletions cut 6 bases from V and 5 bases from J, with 11 bases between. In germline, CDR1 is ENHRY, CDR2 SYGVKD. CDR3 length: 13 residues. DNA for the CDR3: TGTGCCATCAGAAGACAGCAAGATCAGCCCCAGCATTTT. Amino acid sequence: CAIRRQQDQPQHF.

The chain has TRBV19 and TRBJ2-3, with 10 bases matching TRBD2. The junction had 5 bases not matched to a gene; V was cut back by 1 base and J by 1 base. The CDR3 has 17 amino acids. Germline V gives CDR1 LNHDA, CDR2 SQIVND (reference sequence). CDR3 protein: CASSIGRTSGGTDTQYF. In DNA, the CDR3 is TGTGCCAGTAGTATAGGTAGGACTAGCGGCGGCACAGATACGCAGTATTTT.

This sequence joins TRBV18 and TRBJ2-7; the match to TRBD2 covers 7 bases. V shed 3 bases, J shed 3 bases, and the junction held 2 bases outside the gene matches. CDR1 is KGHSH, CDR2 LQKENI, per germline. The CDR3 is 13 residues long. The CDR3 region has the DNA TGTGCCAGCTCACCGGGGAGGGGCTACGAGCAGTACTTC. Its translation is CASSPGRGYEQYF.

The CDR3 sequence is CASSLVRGNTEAFF. The CDR3 nucleotides are TGTGCCAGCAGCTTGGTAAGGGGCAACACTGAAGCTTTCTTT. The V call is TRBV5-5, the J call TRBJ1-1, with a tentative D call TRBD1 (5 bases). CDR1 is SGHKS and CDR2 is YYEKEE in the germline V gene (reference sequence). The CDR3 runs to 14 residues. The V gene lost 0 bases and the J gene lost 2 bases, with 8 bases spanning the gap.

This clone has only a few counts. The rearrangement links TRBV18 to TRBJ1-2; D gene unclear. CDR1 and CDR2 from the germline V gene are KGHSH and LQKENI. CDR3 length equals 13 residues. V shed 1 base and J shed 6 bases, with 9 bases lying between them. The CDR3 DNA is TGTGCCAGCTCACCACGCAGGAATAATGGCTACACCTTC. Its protein is CASSPRRNNGYTF.

In the case of this clone: This specimen includes other DNA sequences encoding the same CDR3. V gene TRBV6-5 combines with J gene TRBJ1-5, with D uncertain. Between the trimmed V and J ends, which lost 3 bases and 3 bases, there was a span of 6 bases. This CDR3 has 13 amino acids. The germline gives CDR1 MNHEY, CDR2 SVGAGI. The CDR3 DNA follows: TGTGCCAGCAGTTATGAGCTCAATCAGCCCCAGCATTTT. Translating gives CASSYELNQPQHF.

Regarding this clone: This same CDR3 is encoded by further DNA sequences in the sample. The chain carries TRBV5-1 and TRBJ1-2; D unclear. The V gene lost 0 bases and the J gene lost 8 bases, with 14 bases spanning the gap. CDR3 length: 14 residues. Germline values: CDR1 SGHRS, CDR2 YFSETQ. The CDR3 nucleotides are TGCGCCAGCAGCTTGGACCGGGGTAGTGGCGGCTACACCTTC. Translated: CASSLDRGSGGYTF. Full variable domain (rest looked up from reference TRBV5-1 and TRBJ1-2): KAGVTQTPRYLIKTRGQQVTLSCSPISGHRSVSWYQQTPGQGLQFLFEYFSETQRNKGNFPGRFSGRQFSNSRSEMNVSTLELGDSALYLCASSLDRGSGGYTFGSGTRLTVV.

The chain couples TRBV7-9 to TRBJ1-5; 10 positions match TRBD1. Looked up from germline, CDR1 is SEHNR and CDR2 is FQNEAQ (reference sequence). The CDR3 sequence is 15 residues long. V was clipped by 3 bases and J by 5 bases; unmatched bases: 4. The CDR3: CASSFGQGEHQPQHF. CDR3 bases: TGTGCCAGCAGCTTCGGACAGGGGGAGCATCAGCCCCAGCATTTT.

The chain links TRBV21-1 to TRBJ1-5; the table gives TRBD1 as D, unverified against the DNA. TRBV21-1 is a recognized pseudogene. The CDR3 contains 16 residues. In nucleotides, the CDR3 is TGTGCCAGCAGCATGAACAGGGGCTTATCTGGACAGCCCCAGCATTTT. Residues: CASSMNRGLSGQPQHF.

A single count supports this clone. This chain links TRBV18 with TRBJ2-5; 8 nucleotides agree with TRBD2. V dropped 1 base and J dropped 2; count of bases not matched to a gene: 6. Per the germline V gene, CDR1 is KGHSH and CDR2 is LQKENI. The CDR3 spans 16 residues. The CDR3 nucleotides are TGTGCCAGCTCACCACTAGCGGGGACCCTTCAAGAGACCCAGTACTTC. Protein product: CASSPLAGTLQETQYF.

V usage is TRBV5-1 and J usage is TRBJ2-3, with D possibly matching TRBD2 (5 bases). The length of the CDR3 is 16 residues. The V end lost 1 base, the J end lost 0 bases, and 12 bases lay between the germline ends. Germline V gene lookup returns CDR1 SGHRS and CDR2 YFSETQ. CDR3: CASSLYGRGSTDTQYF. For the CDR3, the DNA is TGCGCCAGCAGCTTGTATGGGAGAGGGAGCACAGATACGCAGTATTTT.

V is TRBV5-4 and J is TRBJ1-2; D unclear. The length of the CDR3 is 15 residues. Trimming shortened V by 1 base and J by 4 bases, and 14 bases separated the two germline ends. Germline values: CDR1 SGHNT, CDR2 YYREEE (reference sequence). This chain's CDR3 is CASSLFVGPGYGYTF. The CDR3 DNA reads as TGTGCCAGCAGCTTGTTTGTGGGTCCGGGCTATGGCTACACCTTC.

The V and J genes are TRBV12-3 or TRBV12-4 and TRBJ1-1; D is perhaps TRBD1 (6 bases). CDR3 length: 13 residues. V shed 7 bases and J shed 4 bases, with 13 bases lying between them. The CDR3 reads CASKTGTFTEAFF. CDR3 sequence (DNA): TGTGCCAGCAAAACCGGGACATTCACTGAAGCTTTCTTT.

This chain links TRBV18 with TRBJ1-5; 7 nucleotides line up with TRBD1. Losses at the gene ends were 6 bases for V and 10 bases for J; bases not matched to a gene: 9. CDR1 and CDR2 (germline): KGHSH, LQKENI. This CDR3 is built from 13 residues. CDR3 DNA: TGTGCCAGCTCGGGACAGACGTCAGAACCCCAGCATTTT. Translating gives CASSGQTSEPQHF. Supplemented by reference TRBV18 and TRBJ1-5, the full variable domain reads NAGVMQNPRHLVRRRGQEARLRCSPMKGHSHVYWYRQLPEEGLKFMVYLQKENIIDESGMPKERFSAEFPKEGPSILRIQQVVRGDSAAYFCASSGQTSEPQHFGDGTRLSIL.

This chain uses TRBV18 with TRBJ2-2; D gene uncertain. Trimming took off 3 bases at V and 8 bases at J, with 10 bases between the two ends. In germline, CDR1 is KGHSH, CDR2 LQKENI. The CDR3 consists of 13 residues. The CDR3 nucleotides read TGTGCCAGCTCACCTACAGTTCGGGGGGAGCTGTTTTTT. It translates to CASSPTVRGELFF.

The chain is built from TRBV10-2 and TRBJ2-2; perhaps TRBD1 as D (5 bases). The CDR3 totals 14 residues. The germline CDR1 and CDR2 sequences are WSHSY and SAAADI. The V end lost 8 bases, the J end lost 5 bases, and 15 bases lay between the germline ends. This chain's CDR3 is CASEQGFRTGELFF. Here the CDR3 DNA reads TGCGCCAGCGAGCAGGGATTTCGGACCGGGGAGCTGTTTTTT.

The rearrangement uses TRBV23-1 and TRBJ2-5, with TRBD1 identical over 7 bases. TRBV23-1 is recorded as an ORF, its role being uncertain. With V trimmed by 0 bases and J by 0 bases, 1 base remained unmatched. This CDR3 comprises 15 residues. DNA of the CDR3: TGCGCCAGCAGTCAATCCAGGGGGAACCAAGAGACCCAGTACTTC. Translation: CASSQSRGNQETQYF.

The chain links TRBV7-9 to TRBJ2-1; D is perhaps TRBD2 (7 bases). Trimming removed 2 bases at V and 0 bases at J, with 11 bases between. This CDR3 has 16 residues. The germline CDR1 and CDR2 sequences are SEHNR and FQNEAQ (reference sequence). The CDR3 protein is CASSLLAGASYNEQFF. The CDR3 DNA follows: TGTGCCAGCAGCTTATTGGCGGGGGCCTCCTACAATGAGCAGTTCTTC.